This T cell receptor beta chain comes out of a study of response to subunit inactivated influenza vaccine. Germline V gene data show CDR1 as DFQATT and CDR2 as SNEGSKA (reference sequence). CDR3 length: 14 amino acids. The ends lost 0 bases at V and 5 bases at J; junction bases unmatched: 6. In TCRdb, the RT-PCR reads were re-called with MiXCR into one record per CDR3 protein. The top ten hold under 2.5% of the sample, which has hundreds of thousands of distinct CDR3 sequences, less than 30% seen once. The source is a man aged 50 or older who received an inactivated influenza vaccine. V is TRBV20-1 and J is TRBJ2-5; 7 positions match TRBD1. The specimen was CD4+ T cells sorted from PBMCs, collected 5 days after vaccination. The CDR3 loop reads CSARDDRVGETQYF. CDR3 sequence (DNA): TGCAGTGCTAGAGATGACAGGGTGGGGGAGACCCAGTACTTC.